This T cell receptor beta chain was retrieved from a study of T cells in Graves' hyperthyroidism and ophthalmopathy. Study-level information: Peripheral blood was drawn at first diagnosis, prior to all treatment.

The CDR3 has 15 residues. Between the trimmed V and J ends, which lost 7 bases and 8 bases, there was a span of 21 bases. Germline V gene lookup returns CDR1 SNHLY and CDR2 FYNNEI. TCR beta CDR3 regions were amplified from RNA transcripts. First-round RT-PCR of the TCR CDR3 relied on the HTBI primer set. TCRdb reprocessed the multiplex PCR reads with MiXCR, giving one entry per CDR3 protein. The sample contains fewer than 850,000 distinct CDR3 sequences, approximately 15% of which appear only once. Calling Graves' hyperthyroidism stable meant ophthalmopathy did not progress within 18 months. Around 9.9 ml of fresh peripheral blood supplied the PBMCs.

The sequenced sample consisted of blood. J is TRBJ1-5 and V is TRBV2; a possible D gene is TRBD1 (5 bases). The sequence came from a man aged 50 to 59 with Graves' hyperthyroidism. The CDR3 bases are TGTGCCAGCATTTCGGGGGAATATAGCACTGAGCCCCAGCATTTT. This codes for CASISGEYSTEPQHF.